The present T cell receptor (beta chain) was sequenced within a study of blood T cell repertoires in COVID-19. Overall study: The United States, Italy and Spain were the sources of the acute and convalescent COVID-19 samples. Nucleic acid was either cDNA or gDNA, and it came from T cells, B-cell-depleted T cells, or PBMCs.

Seattle patient enrollment occurred during active infection, with longitudinal follow-up thereafter. Data came from immunoSEQ multiplex PCR; TCRdb stores just in-frame clones and leaves some out. This sample has some 110,000 clones, with 85% found just once. This CDR3 region has 12 residues. From germline, CDR1 is SGHAT and CDR2 FQDESV (reference sequence). V was cut by 4 bases and J by 8 bases, with 8 bases left in between. The chain is built from TRBV11-1 and TRBJ1-4; D ambiguous. Sequencing was done on a sample of peripheral blood. The receptor was isolated from a woman of 80 years or more with COVID-19, enrolled during active disease. CDR3 loop: CASSSEREKLFF. The CDR3 coding sequence is TGTGCCAGCAGCTCGGAGAGGGAAAAACTGTTTTTT. Based on the CDR3 plus reference TRBV11-1 and TRBJ1-4, the full variable domain is EAEVAQSPRYKITEKSQAVAFWCDPISGHATLYWYRQILGQGPELLVQFQDESVVDDSQLPKDRFSAERLKGVDSTLKIQPAELGDSAMYLCASSSEREKLFFGSGTQLSVL.